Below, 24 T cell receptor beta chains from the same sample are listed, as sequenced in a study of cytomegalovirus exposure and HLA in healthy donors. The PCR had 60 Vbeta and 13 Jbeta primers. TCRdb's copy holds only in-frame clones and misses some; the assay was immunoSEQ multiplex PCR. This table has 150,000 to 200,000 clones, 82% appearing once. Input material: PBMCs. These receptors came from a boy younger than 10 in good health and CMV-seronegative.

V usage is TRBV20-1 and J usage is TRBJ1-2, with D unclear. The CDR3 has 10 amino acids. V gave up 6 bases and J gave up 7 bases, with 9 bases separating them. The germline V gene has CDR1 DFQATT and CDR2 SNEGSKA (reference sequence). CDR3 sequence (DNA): TGCAGTGCCCCAGAGGGTGGCTACACCTTC. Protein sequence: CSAPEGGYTF.

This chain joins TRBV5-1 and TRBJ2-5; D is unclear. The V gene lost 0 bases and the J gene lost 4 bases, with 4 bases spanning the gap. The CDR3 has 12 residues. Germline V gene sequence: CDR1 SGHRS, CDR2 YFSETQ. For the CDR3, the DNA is TGCGCCAGCAGCTTGGCCGGAGAGACCCAGTACTTC. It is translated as CASSLAGETQYF.

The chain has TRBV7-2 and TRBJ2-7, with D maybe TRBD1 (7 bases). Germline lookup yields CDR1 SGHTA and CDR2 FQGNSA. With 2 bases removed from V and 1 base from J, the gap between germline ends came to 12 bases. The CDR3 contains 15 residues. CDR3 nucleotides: TGTGCCAGCAGCTTAATCCCAGGGGGGTCCTACGAGCAGTACTTC. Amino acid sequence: CASSLIPGGSYEQYF.

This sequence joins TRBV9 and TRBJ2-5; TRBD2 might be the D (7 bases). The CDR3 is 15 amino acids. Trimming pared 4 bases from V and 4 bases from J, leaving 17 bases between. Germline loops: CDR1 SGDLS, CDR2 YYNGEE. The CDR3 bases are TGTGCCAGCAGCCCCCGAGGGGGGGCGAGAGAGACCCAGTACTTC. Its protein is CASSPRGGARETQYF. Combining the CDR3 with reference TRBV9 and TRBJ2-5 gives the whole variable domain DSGVTQTPKHLITATGQRVTLRCSPRSGDLSVYWYQQSLDQGLQFLIQYYNGEERAKGNILERFSAQQFPDLHSELNLSSLELGDSALYFCASSPRGGARETQYFGPGTRLLVL.

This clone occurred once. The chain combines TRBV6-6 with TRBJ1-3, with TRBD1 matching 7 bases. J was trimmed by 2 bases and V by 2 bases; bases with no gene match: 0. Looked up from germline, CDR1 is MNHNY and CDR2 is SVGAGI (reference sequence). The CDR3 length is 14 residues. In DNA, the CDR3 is TGTGCCAGCAGTTACGACAGGGCTGGAAACACCATATATTTT. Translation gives CASSYDRAGNTIYF.

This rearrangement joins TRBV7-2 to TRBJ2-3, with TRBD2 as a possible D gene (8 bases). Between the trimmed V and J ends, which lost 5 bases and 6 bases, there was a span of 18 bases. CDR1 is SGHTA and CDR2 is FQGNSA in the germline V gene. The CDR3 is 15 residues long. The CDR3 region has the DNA TGTGCCAGCAGCCCACGGGGGGGCAGGGGGGATACGCAGTATTTT. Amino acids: CASSPRGGRGDTQYF.

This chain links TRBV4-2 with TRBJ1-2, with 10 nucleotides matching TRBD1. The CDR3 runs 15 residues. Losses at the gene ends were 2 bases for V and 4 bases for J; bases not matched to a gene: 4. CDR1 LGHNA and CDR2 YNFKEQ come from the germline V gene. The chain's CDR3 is CASSQKGQGTYGYTF. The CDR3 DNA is TGTGCCAGCAGCCAAAAGGGACAGGGGACCTATGGCTACACCTTC.

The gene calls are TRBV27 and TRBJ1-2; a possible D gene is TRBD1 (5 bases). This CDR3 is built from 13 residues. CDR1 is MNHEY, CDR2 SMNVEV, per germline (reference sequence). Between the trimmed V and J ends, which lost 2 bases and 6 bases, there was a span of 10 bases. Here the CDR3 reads CASSLAGAHGYTF. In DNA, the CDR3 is TGTGCCAGCAGTTTAGCTGGGGCGCATGGCTACACCTTC.

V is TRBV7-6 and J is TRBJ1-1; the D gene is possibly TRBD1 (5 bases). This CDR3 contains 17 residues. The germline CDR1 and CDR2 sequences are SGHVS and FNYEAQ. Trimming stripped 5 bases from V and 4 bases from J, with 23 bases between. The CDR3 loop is CASSLPLTGGGSTEAFF. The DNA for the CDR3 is TGTGCCAGCAGCCTCCCATTAACCGGGGGGGGTTCCACTGAAGCTTTCTTT.

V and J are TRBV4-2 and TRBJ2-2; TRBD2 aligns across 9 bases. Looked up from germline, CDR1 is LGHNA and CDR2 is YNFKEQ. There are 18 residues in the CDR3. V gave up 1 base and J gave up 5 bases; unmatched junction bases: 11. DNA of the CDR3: TGTGCCAGCAGCCAAGGGCGCGGGGGGGCGGGTAGGACCGGGGAGCTGTTTTTT. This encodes CASSQGRGGAGRTGELFF.

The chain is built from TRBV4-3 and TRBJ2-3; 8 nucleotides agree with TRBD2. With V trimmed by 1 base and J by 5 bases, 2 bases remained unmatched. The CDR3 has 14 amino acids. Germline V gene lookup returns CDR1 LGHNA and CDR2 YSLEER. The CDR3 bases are TGCGCCAGCAGCCAAGTCAGCGGGGGAGATACGCAGTATTTT. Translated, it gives CASSQVSGGDTQYF.

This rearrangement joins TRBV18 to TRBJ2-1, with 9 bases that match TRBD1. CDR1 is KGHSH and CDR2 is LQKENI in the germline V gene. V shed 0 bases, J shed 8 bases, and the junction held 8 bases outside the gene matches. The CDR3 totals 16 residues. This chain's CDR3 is CASSPPLRQGGHEQFF. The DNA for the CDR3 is TGTGCCAGCTCACCACCGCTTCGACAGGGGGGCCATGAGCAGTTCTTC.

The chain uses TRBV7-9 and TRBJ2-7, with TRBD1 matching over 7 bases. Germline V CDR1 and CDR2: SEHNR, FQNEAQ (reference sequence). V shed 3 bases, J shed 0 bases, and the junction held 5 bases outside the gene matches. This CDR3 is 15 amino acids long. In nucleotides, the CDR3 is TGTGCCAGCAGCTTTGGACAGGCTAGCTCCTACGAGCAGTACTTC. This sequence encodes CASSFGQASSYEQYF.

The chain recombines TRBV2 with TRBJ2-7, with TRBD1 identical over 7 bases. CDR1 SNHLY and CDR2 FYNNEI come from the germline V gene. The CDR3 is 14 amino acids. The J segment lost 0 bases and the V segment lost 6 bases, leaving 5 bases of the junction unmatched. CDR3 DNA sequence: TGTGCCAGCAGAGGGGGCTCGAGCTCCTACGAGCAGTACTTC. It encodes CASRGGSSSYEQYF.

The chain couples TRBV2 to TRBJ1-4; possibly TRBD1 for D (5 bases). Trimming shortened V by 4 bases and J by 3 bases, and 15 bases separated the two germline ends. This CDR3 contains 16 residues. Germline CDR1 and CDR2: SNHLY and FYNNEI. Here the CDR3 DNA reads TGTGCCAGCAGTGCTAGACCTGCGGGGGCTAATGAAAAACTGTTTTTT. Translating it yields CASSARPAGANEKLFF.

The chain's CDR3 is CASGPGQGKSNEKLFF. The DNA of the CDR3 is TGTGCTAGTGGTCCTGGACAGGGGAAAAGTAATGAAAAACTGTTTTTT. The chain couples TRBV12-5 to TRBJ1-4; 9 nucleotides align to TRBD1. There are 16 residues in the CDR3. The junction had 8 bases not matched to a gene; V was cut back by 5 bases and J by 4 bases. Germline CDR1 and CDR2: LGHNT and FRNRAP.

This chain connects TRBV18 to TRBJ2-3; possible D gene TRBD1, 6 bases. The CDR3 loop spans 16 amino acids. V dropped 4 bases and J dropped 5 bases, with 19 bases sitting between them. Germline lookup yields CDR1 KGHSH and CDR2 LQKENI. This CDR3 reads CASSRYRDTGEDTQYF. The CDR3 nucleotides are TGTGCCAGCTCACGCTACCGGGACACCGGGGAAGATACGCAGTATTTT. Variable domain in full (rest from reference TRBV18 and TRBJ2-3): NAGVMQNPRHLVRRRGQEARLRCSPMKGHSHVYWYRQLPEEGLKFMVYLQKENIIDESGMPKERFSAEFPKEGPSILRIQQVVRGDSAAYFCASSRYRDTGEDTQYFGPGTRLTVL.

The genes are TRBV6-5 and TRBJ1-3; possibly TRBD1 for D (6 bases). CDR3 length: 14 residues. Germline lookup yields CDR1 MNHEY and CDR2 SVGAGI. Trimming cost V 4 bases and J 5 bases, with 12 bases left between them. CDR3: CASSSQGRRNTIYF. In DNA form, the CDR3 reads TGTGCCAGCAGTTCTCAGGGGCGGCGAAACACCATATATTTT.

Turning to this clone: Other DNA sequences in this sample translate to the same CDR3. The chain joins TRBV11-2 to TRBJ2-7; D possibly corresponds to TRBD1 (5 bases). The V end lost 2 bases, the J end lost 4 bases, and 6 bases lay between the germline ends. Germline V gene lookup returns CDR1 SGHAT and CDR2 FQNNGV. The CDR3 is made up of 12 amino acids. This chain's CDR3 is CASSLQGYEQYF. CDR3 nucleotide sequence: TGTGCCAGCAGCTTACAGGGATACGAGCAGTACTTC.

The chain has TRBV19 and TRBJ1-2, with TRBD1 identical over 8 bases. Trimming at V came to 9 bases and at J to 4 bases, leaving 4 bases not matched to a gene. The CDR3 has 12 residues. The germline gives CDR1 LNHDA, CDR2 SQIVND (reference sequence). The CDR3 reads CASQGASYGYTF. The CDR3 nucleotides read TGTGCCAGCCAGGGGGCAAGCTATGGCTACACCTTC.

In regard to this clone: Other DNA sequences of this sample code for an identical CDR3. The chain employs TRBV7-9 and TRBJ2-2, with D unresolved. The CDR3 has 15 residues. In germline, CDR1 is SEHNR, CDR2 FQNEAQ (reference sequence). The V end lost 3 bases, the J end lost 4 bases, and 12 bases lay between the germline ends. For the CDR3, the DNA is TGTGCCAGCAGCTTTCCTAGTTGGTCCACCGGGGAGCTGTTTTTT. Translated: CASSFPSWSTGELFF.

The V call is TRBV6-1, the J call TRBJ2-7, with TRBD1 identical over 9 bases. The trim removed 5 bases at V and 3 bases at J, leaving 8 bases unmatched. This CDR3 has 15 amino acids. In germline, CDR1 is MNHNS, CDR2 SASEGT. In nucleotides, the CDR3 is TGTGCCAGCAGTTCCCCGGGACAGGGAGTCTACGAGCAGTACTTC. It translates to CASSSPGQGVYEQYF.

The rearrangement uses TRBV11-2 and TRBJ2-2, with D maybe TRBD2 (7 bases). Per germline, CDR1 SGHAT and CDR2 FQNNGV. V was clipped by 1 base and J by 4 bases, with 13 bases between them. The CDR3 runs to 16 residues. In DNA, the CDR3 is TGTGCCAGCAGCTTAGCCGGGGGGCCGGGCACCGGGGAGCTGTTTTTT. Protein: CASSLAGGPGTGELFF.

Here the CDR3 reads CASSLRLGDSPLHF. The CDR3, as DNA: TGCGCCAGCAGCCTGCGGCTAGGGGATTCACCCCTCCACTTT. The genes are TRBV5-1 and TRBJ1-6; D is possibly TRBD1 (5 bases). CDR1 is SGHRS, CDR2 YFSETQ, per germline. This CDR3 contains 14 residues. The V end was cut by 4 bases, the J end by 8 bases, with 13 bases between.